These 27 T cell receptor beta chains were sequenced from one sample in a study of blood T cell repertoires in COVID-19. Profiling relied on immunoSEQ multiplex PCR, and the TCRdb table lists in-frame clones only, not all of them. The data contain more than 150,000 clones, around nine tenths of them singletons. Sequenced: peripheral blood. These receptors were taken from a man aged 35 to 55 with acute or convalescent COVID-19.

This chain connects TRBV7-9 to TRBJ2-3, with D perhaps matching TRBD1 (5 bases). Trimming took 6 bases from V and 1 from J, leaving 14 bases between them. The CDR3 is made up of 15 amino acids. Germline CDR1 reads SEHNR; CDR2 reads FQNEAQ (reference sequence). The CDR3 loop reads CASSVRGIGTDTQYF. CDR3 DNA sequence: TGTGCCAGCAGTGTAAGGGGCATCGGCACAGATACGCAGTATTTT. Drawing the rest from reference TRBV7-9 and TRBJ2-3, the complete variable domain is DTGVSQNPRHKITKRGQNVTFRCDPISEHNRLYWYRQTLGQGPEFLTYFQNEAQLEKSRLLSDRFSAERPKGSFSTLEIQRTEQGDSAMYLCASSVRGIGTDTQYFGPGTRLTVL.

The rearrangement uses TRBV9 and TRBJ1-2, with 7 bases lining up with TRBD1. The V gene end was trimmed by 2 bases and the J gene end by 4 bases; junction bases not matched to a gene: 5. Germline V gene sequence: CDR1 SGDLS, CDR2 YYNGEE. CDR3 length equals 14 residues. The CDR3 sequence: CASSVDRSPYGYTF. The CDR3 region has the DNA TGTGCCAGCAGCGTGGACAGGAGTCCCTATGGCTACACCTTC.

The chain uses TRBV7-2 and TRBJ2-7; possible D gene TRBD1, 6 bases. CDR3 size: 14 residues. V gave up 2 bases and J gave up 6 bases, with 14 bases separating them. Germline V gene data show CDR1 as SGHTA and CDR2 as FQGNSA. The CDR3 region is CASSLFGRGGEQYF. The CDR3 DNA is TGTGCCAGCAGCTTATTTGGTCGAGGGGGCGAGCAGTACTTC.

The J gene is TRBJ1-5, the V gene TRBV10-2; D gene ambiguous. Germline V lookup: CDR1 WSHSY, CDR2 SAAADI. Trimming removed 3 bases from V and 4 bases from J, with 4 bases in between. This CDR3 has 12 amino acids. CDR3 loop: CASSDLNQPQHF. The CDR3 DNA reads as TGCGCCAGCAGTGATTTAAATCAGCCCCAGCATTTT.

The chain links TRBV7-2 to TRBJ1-4; 8 bases fit TRBD1. In germline, CDR1 is SGHTA, CDR2 FQGNSA. Trimming took 5 bases from V and 2 from J; bases not matched to a gene: 4. This CDR3 has 15 residues. CDR3 sequence (DNA): TGTGCCAGCAGCCTCAGGGGGCGGACTAATGAAAAACTGTTTTTT. It specifies CASSLRGRTNEKLFF.

The V call is TRBV21-1, the J call TRBJ1-3; the DNA was not compared with TRBD1, the D call given in the table. TRBV21-1 is shown as a pseudogene. The CDR3 loop spans 15 amino acids. The chain's CDR3 is CASSKGTGPGNTIYF. CDR3 bases: TGTGCCAGCAGCAAAGGTACAGGGCCTGGAAACACCATATATTTT.

The rearrangement uses TRBV5-1 and TRBJ1-4; D is ambiguous. Looked up from germline, CDR1 is SGHRS and CDR2 is YFSETQ. Trimming cost V 2 bases and J 5 bases, with 10 bases left between them. CDR3 length: 14 residues. CDR3 sequence reads: CASSLFSRNEKLFF. DNA of the CDR3: TGCGCCAGCAGCTTATTTAGTCGCAATGAAAAACTGTTTTTT.

The DNA for the CDR3 is TGCGCCAGCAGTGACAGGAGAAGCAATGAAAAACTGTTTTTT. Translated: CASSDRRSNEKLFF. This chain joins TRBV5-1 and TRBJ1-4, with D perhaps matching TRBD1 (6 bases). The length of the CDR3 is 14 residues. V lost 5 bases to trimming and J lost 5 bases, with 13 bases between them. In germline, CDR1 is SGHRS, CDR2 YFSETQ.

This chain connects TRBV5-4 to TRBJ1-2, with D tentatively TRBD1 (5 bases). Germline lookup yields CDR1 SGHNT and CDR2 YYREEE (reference sequence). CDR3 length: 14 amino acids. Trimming left V 1 base short and J 5 bases short, with 12 bases between. CDR3 in amino acids: CASSLSTAGYGYTF. The CDR3 DNA is TGTGCCAGCAGCTTGTCGACAGCCGGTTATGGCTACACCTTC.

The chain links TRBV5-1 to TRBJ2-5; a possible D gene is TRBD1 (6 bases). V lost 2 bases to trimming and J lost 9 bases, with 14 bases between them. This CDR3 region has 13 residues. Germline CDR1 is SGHRS and CDR2 is YFSETQ. CDR3 sequence: CASSFSTGWAQYF. CDR3 nucleotide sequence: TGCGCCAGCAGCTTCTCGACAGGCTGGGCCCAGTACTTC.

V usage is TRBV5-1 and J usage is TRBJ1-1; D perhaps matches TRBD1 (5 bases). V lost 4 bases to trimming and J lost 0 bases, with 16 bases between them. Per germline, CDR1 SGHRS and CDR2 YFSETQ. This CDR3 comprises 16 residues. For the CDR3, the DNA is TGCGCCAGCAGCCTGACAGAGATAAACATGAACACTGAAGCTTTCTTT. Protein product: CASSLTEINMNTEAFF. The entire variable domain, with the rest obtained from reference TRBV5-1 and TRBJ1-1, is as follows: KAGVTQTPRYLIKTRGQQVTLSCSPISGHRSVSWYQQTPGQGLQFLFEYFSETQRNKGNFPGRFSGRQFSNSRSEMNVSTLELGDSALYLCASSLTEINMNTEAFFGQGTRLTVV.

This rearrangement joins TRBV9 to TRBJ1-6; 9 nucleotides match TRBD1. Losses at the gene ends were 3 bases for V and 10 bases for J; bases not matched to a gene: 8. The CDR3 runs to 15 residues. The V gene's germline CDR1 is SGDLS and CDR2 YYNGEE. The DNA of the CDR3 is TGTGCCAGCAGCGGACCGGGGACAGGGAGCTCACCCCTCCACTTT. This gives the protein CASSGPGTGSSPLHF. The variable domain in full, with the rest retrieved from reference TRBV9 and TRBJ1-6, is DSGVTQTPKHLITATGQRVTLRCSPRSGDLSVYWYQQSLDQGLQFLIQYYNGEERAKGNILERFSAQQFPDLHSELNLSSLELGDSALYFCASSGPGTGSSPLHFGNGTRLTVT.

V and J are TRBV3-1 (or the pseudogene TRBV3-2) and TRBJ2-3, with 7 bases lining up with TRBD2. CDR1 and CDR2 from the germline V gene are LGHDT and YNNKEL (reference sequence). The CDR3 loop spans 16 amino acids. V lost 4 bases to trimming and J lost 2 bases; unmatched junction nucleotides: 9. CDR3 DNA sequence: TGTGCCAGCAGCCCAACTCGGGGGGTACCCACAGATACGCAGTATTTT. The encoded protein is CASSPTRGVPTDTQYF.

This chain links TRBV30 with TRBJ2-2; 9 bases fit TRBD1. The junction had 5 bases not matched to a gene; V was cut back by 5 bases and J by 1 base. The CDR3 covers 15 residues. The germline CDR1 and CDR2 sequences are GTSNPN and SVGIG (reference sequence). The CDR3 is CAWVGDRVNTGELFF. In DNA, the CDR3 is TGTGCCTGGGTAGGGGACAGGGTGAACACCGGGGAGCTGTTTTTT.

The rearrangement links TRBV19 to TRBJ2-7; D unclear. The V end was cut by 3 bases, the J end by 0 bases, with 6 bases between. The CDR3 covers 13 residues. In germline, CDR1 is LNHDA, CDR2 SQIVND (reference sequence). The CDR3 nucleotides are TGTGCCAGTAGTATTGGCCTCTCCTACGAGCAGTACTTC. This gives the protein CASSIGLSYEQYF. Combining the CDR3 with reference TRBV19 and TRBJ2-7 gives the whole variable domain DGGITQSPKYLFRKEGQNVTLSCEQNLNHDAMYWYRQDPGQGLRLIYYSQIVNDFQKGDIAEGYSVSREKKESFPLTVTSAQKNPTAFYLCASSIGLSYEQYFGPGTRLTVT.

V usage is TRBV24-1 and J usage is TRBJ2-2, with D perhaps matching TRBD2 (6 bases). V was shortened by 7 bases and J by 2 bases, with 7 bases between the two germline ends. The CDR3 is 13 amino acids. Germline loops: CDR1 KGHDR, CDR2 SFDVKD. The chain's CDR3 is CATRRGNTGELFF. CDR3 nucleotides: TGTGCCACCAGGCGGGGCAACACCGGGGAGCTGTTTTTT.

The chain has TRBV12-3 or TRBV12-4 and TRBJ1-3; 8 bases match TRBD1. Germline trimming cut 11 bases from V and 4 bases from J; bases unmatched to any gene: 7. CDR3 size: 13 residues. The CDR3 nucleotides are TGTGCCTTCGCAGGGGGCTCGGGAAACACCATATATTTT. It codes for CAFAGGSGNTIYF.

This sequence joins TRBV11-2 and TRBJ1-6; TRBD1 might be the D (5 bases). The V and J ends lost 5 bases and 10 bases respectively, with 15 bases between them. CDR3 length: 14 residues. Germline V lookup: CDR1 SGHAT, CDR2 FQNNGV. The CDR3 region is CASSPRSQGSPLHF. DNA for the CDR3: TGTGCCAGCAGCCCCCGATCCCAGGGCTCACCCCTCCACTTT.

The rearrangement links TRBV5-1 to TRBJ2-3; D remains ambiguous. CDR3 length: 14 residues. Trimming removed 7 bases at V and 0 bases at J, with 12 bases between. Germline-derived CDR1 and CDR2 are SGHRS and YFSETQ. CDR3 loop: CASGRQASTDTQYF. In DNA, the CDR3 is TGCGCCAGCGGTCGGCAGGCCAGCACAGATACGCAGTATTTT.

The V and J genes are TRBV3-1 (or the pseudogene TRBV3-2) and TRBJ2-2; 10 bases align to TRBD1. There are 15 residues in the CDR3. V lost 3 bases and J lost 6; bases outside the gene matches: 4. CDR1 LGHDT and CDR2 YNNKEL come from the germline V gene (reference sequence). CDR3: CASSHFDRGPGELFF. CDR3 in DNA: TGTGCCAGCAGCCATTTCGACAGGGGGCCCGGGGAGCTGTTTTTT.

J is TRBJ2-2 and V is TRBV13; 9 positions match TRBD1. There are 17 residues in the CDR3. Germline V lookup: CDR1 PRHDT, CDR2 FYEKMQ (reference sequence). V was clipped by 6 bases and J by 8 bases; unmatched bases: 16. The CDR3 DNA follows: TGTGCCAGCAGACCACCGCTCCCGGGACAGGGAACAGGGGAGCTGTTTTTT. Translated, it gives CASRPPLPGQGTGELFF.

V and J are TRBV7-9 and TRBJ1-3, with D unresolved. This CDR3 is 13 amino acids long. The V gene lost 1 base and the J gene lost 4 bases, with 5 bases spanning the gap. Per the germline V gene, CDR1 is SEHNR and CDR2 is FQNEAQ (reference sequence). The CDR3 spells CASSLGAGNTIYF. The DNA of the CDR3 is TGTGCCAGCAGCTTAGGAGCCGGAAACACCATATATTTT.

The chain has TRBV18 and TRBJ1-2; D remains unclear. The CDR3 runs to 15 residues. Germline lookup yields CDR1 KGHSH and CDR2 LQKENI. Trimming cost V 3 bases and J 4 bases, with 15 bases left between them. DNA of the CDR3: TGTGCCAGCTCACCGGTGAGGGAGGGAGGCTATGGCTACACCTTC. Translation gives CASSPVREGGYGYTF.

This clone was detected only once. This chain links TRBV7-6 with TRBJ1-3, with D tentatively TRBD1 (6 bases). This CDR3 spans 16 amino acids. V was shortened by 5 bases and J by 4 bases, with 18 bases between the two germline ends. Germline V gene sequence: CDR1 SGHVS, CDR2 FNYEAQ. CDR3 in amino acids: CASSESAGGNGNTIYF. CDR3 DNA: TGTGCCAGCAGCGAGAGCGCGGGGGGCAACGGAAACACCATATATTTT.

The rearrangement uses TRBV5-1 and TRBJ1-1; possibly TRBD1 for D (6 bases). V shed 2 bases and J shed 4 bases, with 9 bases lying between them. This CDR3 region has 13 residues. CDR1 and CDR2 (germline): SGHRS, YFSETQ. In DNA form, the CDR3 reads TGCGCCAGCAGCTTCCAGGGGCTCACTGAAGCTTTCTTT. Protein product: CASSFQGLTEAFF.

V gene TRBV5-1 combines with J gene TRBJ2-1; tentatively, D is TRBD1 (5 bases). V lost 4 bases to trimming and J lost 1 base, with 15 bases between them. The CDR3 totals 16 residues. Germline CDR1 reads SGHRS; CDR2 reads YFSETQ. The DNA for the CDR3 is TGCGCCAGCAGCCCCGAAACAGGTGGGTCCTACAATGAGCAGTTCTTC. Translation: CASSPETGGSYNEQFF.

The chain carries TRBV10-2 and TRBJ2-7; no clear D. The V and J ends lost 2 bases and 3 bases respectively, with 11 bases between them. The germline V gene encodes CDR1 WSHSY and CDR2 SAAADI. CDR3 length equals 14 residues. CDR3 sequence (DNA): TGCGCCAGCAGTGAGGGTATTAGCATCTACGAGCAGTACTTC. Protein sequence: CASSEGISIYEQYF.